Each of the 32 T cell receptor beta chains below was sequenced from the same sample in a study of Ad26.COV2.S vaccination and SARS-CoV-2 variants. Profiled with immunoSEQ multiplex PCR; TCRdb holds only in-frame clones, not every one. The repertoire has roughly 400,000 clones, 80% to 95% of them found once; the top ten carry more than 1.5%. Treatment given: some 20 received Ad26.COV2.S at low or high dose, single or two shots; 5 received placebo; per-sample allocation not given. On day 63 after the first injection, vaccine and placebo recipients gave samples. Sequencing used peripheral blood, obtained in a trial of Ad26.COV2.S vaccine versus placebo. The source is a person between 18 and 60 years old who received the Ad26.COV2.S COVID-19 vaccine or a placebo.

The genes are TRBV19 and TRBJ2-4; 7 nucleotides agree with TRBD2. The CDR3 loop spans 14 amino acids. The germline V gene encodes CDR1 LNHDA and CDR2 SQIVND (reference sequence). The trim removed 2 bases at V and 9 bases at J, leaving 7 bases unmatched. The CDR3 region is CASSILGTIGIQYF. For the CDR3, the DNA is TGTGCCAGTAGTATATTGGGGACTATCGGCATTCAGTACTTC.

The V gene is TRBV2, the J gene TRBJ2-7; TRBD1 agrees at 9 bases. The V segment lost 7 bases and the J segment 0 bases; nucleotides outside the gene matches: 4. Per the germline V gene, CDR1 is SNHLY and CDR2 is FYNNEI. The CDR3 is 14 amino acids. CDR3 protein: CASNPGQGSYEQYF. The CDR3 bases are TGTGCCAGCAATCCGGGACAGGGCTCCTACGAGCAGTACTTC.

CDR3 bases: TGCGCCAGCAGTGACTCTAAAGCGGGGGGGCCCCTACGGGGAGAAGAGACCCAGTACTTC. The encoded protein is CASSDSKAGGPLRGEETQYF. The rearrangement uses TRBV10-2 and TRBJ2-5; TRBD2 agrees at 10 bases. The germline CDR1 and CDR2 sequences are WSHSY and SAAADI. V lost 3 bases, J lost 3 bases, and 19 bases stayed unmatched. The CDR3 runs to 20 residues.

The chain employs TRBV6-5 and TRBJ1-6; no clear D gene. The V end was cut by 11 bases, the J end by 0 bases, with 11 bases between. The CDR3 loop spans 14 amino acids. The germline V gene has CDR1 MNHEY and CDR2 SVGAGI. The CDR3 reads CALGDSSYNSPLHF. The DNA of the CDR3 is TGTGCCTTGGGTGATAGCTCCTATAATTCACCCCTCCACTTT.

The chain has TRBV6-7 and TRBJ2-1, with D unresolved. TRBV6-7 is given ORF status, its function remaining uncertain. The CDR3 length is 13 residues. V gave up 5 bases and J gave up 7 bases, with 12 bases separating them. CDR3 in DNA: TGTGCCAGCAGTCTCCGTTTTGAGAATGAGCAGTTCTTC. Translating it yields CASSLRFENEQFF.

The count of this clone is one. V usage is TRBV27 and J usage is TRBJ2-7; tentatively, D is TRBD1 or TRBD2 (5 bases each). From germline, CDR1 is MNHEY and CDR2 SMNVEV (reference sequence). V was cut by 5 bases and J by 0 bases, with 14 bases left in between. The CDR3 is made up of 15 amino acids. CDR3: CASSVSSGHSYEQYF. The CDR3 DNA follows: TGTGCCAGCAGTGTAAGCTCGGGGCACTCCTACGAGCAGTACTTC.

The chain has TRBV28 and TRBJ2-3, with D perhaps given as TRBD1 or TRBD2 (7 bases each). This CDR3 comprises 16 residues. Trimming removed 6 bases at V and 4 bases at J, with 20 bases between. Germline CDR1 is MDHEN and CDR2 is SYDVKM. The CDR3 protein is CASRAGGDNPADTQYF. CDR3 nucleotides: TGTGCCAGCAGGGCAGGGGGGGATAATCCAGCAGATACGCAGTATTTT.

V gene TRBV10-3 combines with J gene TRBJ1-2; TRBD1 might be the D (5 bases). Germline values: CDR1 ENHRY, CDR2 SYGVKD. V lost 9 bases to trimming and J lost 7 bases, with 27 bases between them. This CDR3 has 16 amino acids. The CDR3 DNA sequence: TGTGCCATTTCACACCCCATCCGGGGGGTATTTCTTGGCTACACCTTC. Protein: CAISHPIRGVFLGYTF.

The chain recombines TRBV6-2 or TRBV6-3 with TRBJ1-2; D is possibly TRBD1 (6 bases). V was clipped by 6 bases and J by 7 bases, with 27 bases between them. The CDR3 consists of 17 residues. Per the germline V gene, CDR1 is MNHEY and CDR2 is SVGEGT. CDR3 nucleotides: TGTGCCAGCAGCCCTGGGCCCAGGACAGCTCCTGTGGTTGGCTACACCTTC. The encoded protein is CASSPGPRTAPVVGYTF.

The V and J genes are TRBV7-8 and TRBJ1-5, with a possible D match to TRBD1 (5 bases). There are 16 residues in the CDR3. Germline CDR1 reads SGHVS; CDR2 reads FQNEAQ. The V end was cut by 5 bases, the J end by 3 bases, with 17 bases between. The CDR3 coding sequence is TGTGCCAGCAGCCGAACGGGGGGGATCTCCAATCAGCCCCAGCATTTT. Translation: CASSRTGGISNQPQHF.

DNA for the CDR3: TGCGCCAGCAGCCAAGAGGGACAGCCAAACATTCAGTACTTC. Translating gives CASSQEGQPNIQYF. The chain joins TRBV4-1 to TRBJ2-4, with TRBD1 matching over 7 bases. CDR1 is MGHRA, CDR2 YSYEKL, per germline. This CDR3 is built from 14 residues. Trimming at V came to 0 bases and at J to 6 bases, leaving 2 bases not matched to a gene.

The chain combines TRBV7-5 with TRBJ2-5; the listed D gene, TRBD2, was not tested against the DNA. TRBV7-5 is reported as a pseudogene. This CDR3 spans 14 amino acids. The DNA for the CDR3 is TGTGCCAGAAGCTTGGGAGGGCAGCAAGAGACCCAGTACTTC. Protein product: CARSLGGQQETQYF.

The chain links TRBV27 to TRBJ2-5, with a possible D match to TRBD1 (6 bases). V gave up 8 bases and J gave up 2 bases, with 12 bases separating them. CDR3 length: 13 residues. CDR1 and CDR2 (germline): MNHEY, SMNVEV (reference sequence). CDR3 coding DNA: TGTGCCAGCGCCCGGACAGTGCAAGAGACCCAGTACTTC. Translation: CASARTVQETQYF.

The chain links TRBV19 to TRBJ1-2, with D possibly TRBD1 on 5 matching bases. Deletions cut 10 bases from V and 0 bases from J, with 24 bases between. In germline, CDR1 is LNHDA, CDR2 SQIVND (reference sequence). The length of the CDR3 is 17 residues. For the CDR3, the DNA is TGTGCCATCTCGGGTGAGGGGTACAGGTATGCTAACTATGGCTACACCTTC. This sequence encodes CAISGEGYRYANYGYTF.

This clone turned up a few times. V usage is TRBV6-1 and J usage is TRBJ2-3, with 8 bases aligning to TRBD2. Trimming cost V 1 base and J 6 bases; bases outside gene matches: 12. The CDR3 has 17 amino acids. The V gene's germline CDR1 is MNHNS and CDR2 SASEGT. As DNA, the CDR3 is TGTGCCAGCAGTGAAGAGCAAGCGGGGGCCCCGCGGGATACGCAGTATTTT. Translating gives CASSEEQAGAPRDTQYF.

The chain links TRBV4-1 to TRBJ2-3, with a weak D call TRBD1 (5 bases). The CDR3 is 16 amino acids. The germline V and J ends were trimmed by 0 bases and 6 bases, with 16 bases remaining between them. Germline lookup yields CDR1 MGHRA and CDR2 YSYEKL. The CDR3 region is CASSQEGGQGSDTQYF. The CDR3 coding sequence is TGCGCCAGCAGCCAAGAAGGTGGTCAGGGTTCCGATACGCAGTATTTT.

This CDR3 reads CASSEFGSRNTEAFF. In DNA form, the CDR3 reads TGTGCCAGCAGTGAATTTGGGAGTCGGAACACTGAAGCTTTCTTT. This chain connects TRBV25-1 to TRBJ1-1; D unclear. Germline lookup yields CDR1 MGHDK and CDR2 SYGVNS. Trimming left V 1 base short and J 1 base short, with 10 bases between. This CDR3 spans 15 amino acids.

This clone was found a few times. The chain joins TRBV12-3 or TRBV12-4 to TRBJ1-1; no clear D. The V and J ends lost 6 bases and 7 bases respectively, with 9 bases between them. The length of the CDR3 is 11 residues. The CDR3 DNA follows: TGTGCCAGCAGCCAACATGATGAAGCTTTCTTT. Translation gives CASSQHDEAFF.

This clone was detected once. The V gene is TRBV5-1, the J gene TRBJ2-2; 9 nucleotides match TRBD1. Germline V gene sequence: CDR1 SGHRS, CDR2 YFSETQ. CDR3 size: 16 residues. Germline trimming cut 0 bases from V and 7 bases from J; bases unmatched to any gene: 7. This CDR3 reads CASSLALGQGSGELFF. In nucleotides, the CDR3 is TGCGCCAGCAGCTTGGCCCTGGGACAGGGCAGCGGGGAGCTGTTTTTT.

The chain has TRBV5-6 and TRBJ1-4; D gene uncertain. The CDR3 spans 15 residues. In germline, CDR1 is SGHDT, CDR2 YYEEEE. Trimming stripped 0 bases from V and 6 bases from J, with 12 bases between. This chain's CDR3 is CASSLVGVGDEKLFF. For the CDR3, the DNA is TGTGCCAGCAGCTTGGTAGGCGTGGGTGATGAAAAACTGTTTTTT. Full variable domain (missing parts from reference TRBV5-6 and TRBJ1-4): DAGVTQSPTHLIKTRGQQVTLRCSPKSGHDTVSWYQQALGQGPQFIFQYYEEEERQRGNFPDRFSGHQFPNYSSELNVNALLLGDSALYLCASSLVGVGDEKLFFGSGTQLSVL.

The gene calls are TRBV7-2 and TRBJ1-2; D unclear. Germline V lookup: CDR1 SGHTA, CDR2 FQGNSA. V shed 2 bases and J shed 5 bases, with 12 bases lying between them. This CDR3 is 14 amino acids long. CDR3 nucleotide sequence: TGTGCCAGCAGCTTAAGTTCGTCAGCTTATGGCTACACCTTC. This codes for CASSLSSSAYGYTF.

The chain is built from TRBV4-3 and TRBJ1-6, with D hard to call. With 1 base removed from V and 10 bases from J, the gap between germline ends came to 17 bases. The CDR3 is 16 amino acids. Germline V gene sequence: CDR1 LGHNA, CDR2 YSLEER. In DNA form, the CDR3 reads TGCGCCAGCAGCCAAGCTTCTTGGGGAGGTTACTCACCCCTCCACTTT. Translated: CASSQASWGGYSPLHF.

The chain carries TRBV3-1 (or the pseudogene TRBV3-2) and TRBJ1-2, with 7 bases lining up with TRBD1. The CDR3 consists of 15 residues. V lost 4 bases and J lost 5; bases outside the gene matches: 10. The germline CDR1 and CDR2 sequences are LGHDT and YNNKEL (reference sequence). In DNA, the CDR3 is TGTGCCAGCAGCCCAAGTTCAGGGGGAGGGTATGGCTACACCTTC. Translated: CASSPSSGGGYGYTF.

The chain joins TRBV6-5 to TRBJ1-3; no clear D gene. The CDR3 consists of 14 residues. Trimming cost V 7 bases and J 0 bases, with 10 bases left between them. The germline CDR1 and CDR2 sequences are MNHEY and SVGAGI. CDR3 region: CASIHISSGNTIYF. CDR3 nucleotide sequence: TGTGCCAGCATCCACATTAGCTCTGGAAACACCATATATTTT.

The genes are TRBV7-7 and TRBJ2-2; D unresolved. The CDR3 spans 14 residues. The germline CDR1 and CDR2 sequences are SSHAT and FNYEAQ (reference sequence). Trimming took off 6 bases at V and 4 bases at J, with 12 bases between the two ends. CDR3 nucleotide sequence: TGTGCCAGCAGTCGGACCAGCGCCACCGGGGAGCTGTTTTTT. This gives the protein CASSRTSATGELFF.

This clone appeared once. The V call is TRBV10-1, the J call TRBJ2-1; tentative D call: TRBD1 (5 bases). The CDR3 runs to 16 residues. Germline V CDR1 and CDR2: WNHNN, SYGVQD (reference sequence). V lost 1 base and J lost 9, with 19 bases in between. CDR3 loop: CASSEYKTELVGEQFF. The CDR3 DNA reads as TGCGCCAGCAGTGAGTATAAGACAGAACTCGTAGGTGAGCAGTTCTTC.

The chain uses TRBV4-3 and TRBJ1-5; tentative D call: TRBD1 (6 bases). Germline CDR1 is LGHNA and CDR2 is YSLEER. Trimming took off 0 bases at V and 3 bases at J, with 9 bases between the two ends. The length of the CDR3 is 15 residues. CDR3 residues: CASSQDRGYNQPQHF. The DNA for the CDR3 is TGCGCCAGCAGCCAAGACAGGGGCTACAATCAGCCCCAGCATTTT.

The V call is TRBV6-5, the J call TRBJ2-1; 9 positions match TRBD1. The CDR3 is 13 residues long. From germline, CDR1 is MNHEY and CDR2 SVGAGI. V was pared by 2 bases and J by 9 bases, with 2 bases of the junction left unmatched. The CDR3 spells CASSYGTGIEQFF. CDR3 DNA sequence: TGTGCCAGCAGTTACGGGACAGGGATTGAGCAGTTCTTC.

The sample holds one count of this clone. The J gene is TRBJ1-1, the V gene TRBV20-1; D is unresolved. With 6 bases removed from V and 11 bases from J, the gap between germline ends came to 13 bases. CDR1 is DFQATT and CDR2 is SNEGSKA in the germline V gene (reference sequence). The length of the CDR3 is 10 residues. The CDR3 region has the DNA TGCAGTGCCCCCGGGGTGGAGGCTTTCTTT. Translation gives CSAPGVEAFF.

The V call is TRBV6-6, the J call TRBJ1-5; D may be TRBD1 (5 bases). The V gene lost 6 bases and the J gene lost 1 base, with 10 bases spanning the gap. This CDR3 is built from 14 residues. The germline CDR1 and CDR2 sequences are MNHNY and SVGAGI (reference sequence). CDR3 sequence (DNA): TGTGCCAGCAGGGGGACGGGAAGCAATCAGCCCCAGCATTTT. It codes for CASRGTGSNQPQHF.

This chain connects TRBV5-1 to TRBJ2-2; D uncertain. With 2 bases removed from V and 6 bases from J, the gap between germline ends came to 14 bases. The CDR3 contains 15 residues. Germline V CDR1 and CDR2: SGHRS, YFSETQ. The CDR3 loop reads CASSFGPYNSGELFF. For the CDR3, the DNA is TGCGCCAGCAGCTTCGGACCTTATAATTCCGGGGAGCTGTTTTTT.

V gene TRBV6-4 combines with J gene TRBJ2-3; D gene ambiguous. Looked up from germline, CDR1 is MRHNA and CDR2 is SNTAGT. This CDR3 region has 13 residues. The germline V and J ends were trimmed by 2 bases and 7 bases, with 10 bases remaining between them. This CDR3 is CASSDQYGYTQYF. In nucleotides, the CDR3 is TGTGCCAGCAGTGACCAGTACGGGTATACGCAGTATTTT.